A selection of T cell receptor beta chains follows, all from one sample in a study of PD-1 blockade in mismatch repair-deficient tumors. The repertoire was sequenced with immunoSEQ multiplex PCR; TCRdb's copy has only in-frame clones and lacks some. Of about 130,000 clones in the sample, roughly 90% were seen once. The sequencing used peripheral blood, collected just over 70 weeks after starting pembrolizumab. These receptors were taken from an adult with mismatch repair-deficient cancer. The CDR3 runs from the conserved cysteine through the conserved F or W. The order of the fields is V gene, J gene, clone size, D gene, CDR3 protein, CDR3 DNA. The D gene is left open where the match is weak. Size is omitted from some rows. Given values are once, few, many or a class for expanded clones.

TRBV9	TRBJ2-7	NA	TRBD2	CASSVASGLGVYEQYF	TGTGCCAGCAGCGTAGCTAGCGGGCTCGGAGTATACGAGCAGTACTTC
TRBV6-5	TRBJ2-1	NA	TRBD1	CASSTGTGGRNEQFF	TGTGCCAGCAGTACCGGGACAGGGGGCCGCAATGAGCAGTTCTTC
TRBV15	TRBJ2-4	NA	TRBD2	CATSRATLAGWIEAKNIQYF	TGTGCCACCAGCAGAGCAACACTAGCGGGATGGATTGAAGCCAAAAACATTCAGTACTTC
TRBV27	TRBJ2-3	NA	NA	CASSLIQVPFGTDTQYF	TGTGCCAGCAGTTTAATTCAGGTCCCCTTTGGCACAGATACGCAGTATTTT
TRBV10-3	TRBJ2-4	NA	NA	CAILPTARIQYF	TGTGCCATTTTACCAACCGCTCGGATTCAGTACTTC
TRBV6-5	TRBJ2-6	NA	NA	CASSRASGANVLTF	TGTGCCAGCAGTAGGGCCTCTGGGGCCAACGTCCTGACTTTC
TRBV7-9	TRBJ2-1	NA	TRBD2	CASIYLTGLAGNNEQFF	TGTGCCAGCATCTATCTTACGGGACTAGCGGGAAACAATGAGCAGTTCTTC
TRBV29-1	TRBJ2-6	NA	NA	CSVEDYQGPGANVLTF	TGCAGCGTTGAAGATTACCAGGGTCCCGGGGCCAACGTCCTGACTTTC
TRBV19	TRBJ2-7	few	NA	CASASRGLVDEQYF	TGTGCCAGCGCCTCGAGGGGGTTGGTCGACGAGCAGTACTTC
TRBV15	TRBJ2-1	NA	NA	CATSRAGRIDNEQFF	TGTGCCACCAGCAGAGCCGGTAGGATCGACAATGAGCAGTTCTTC
TRBV28	TRBJ2-3	NA	TRBD1	CASTFGTADTQYF	TGTGCCAGCACCTTCGGGACAGCAGATACGCAGTATTTT
TRBV13	TRBJ1-4	NA	NA	CASSLGADNEKLFF	TGTGCCAGCAGCCTCGGAGCTGATAATGAAAAACTGTTTTTT
TRBV25-1	TRBJ2-6	NA	TRBD1	CASSHTGGITGANVLTF	TGTGCCAGCAGCCACACAGGGGGCATCACTGGGGCCAACGTCCTGACTTTC
TRBV19	TRBJ2-1	NA	TRBD2	CASSIVAGGQFF	TGTGCCAGTAGTATTGTAGCGGGAGGTCAGTTCTTC
TRBV30	TRBJ1-2	NA	TRBD1	CAWRGLYRGNYGYTF	TGTGCCTGGAGGGGCCTTTACAGGGGAAACTATGGCTACACCTTC
TRBV10-1	TRBJ2-5	NA	TRBD1	CASSGDRGKTQYF	TGCGCCAGCAGTGGAGACAGGGGAAAGACCCAGTACTTC
TRBV29-1	TRBJ2-3	NA	TRBD2	CSGFVSGSADTQYF	TGCAGCGGATTCGTAAGCGGGAGTGCGGATACGCAGTATTTT
TRBV27	TRBJ2-7	few	TRBD2	CASSLAGDLYEQYF	TGTGCCAGCAGTTTAGCGGGAGATCTCTACGAGCAGTACTTC
TRBV5-1	TRBJ1-2	NA	NA	CASSKDHYGYTF	TGCGCCAGCAGCAAGGACCACTATGGCTACACCTTC
TRBV19	TRBJ2-5	medium-sized	NA	CASSYRGEGETQYF	TGTGCCAGTAGTTACCGGGGCGAGGGCGAGACCCAGTACTTC